The source of this T cell receptor (beta chain) is a study of regulatory T cells in long-lasting Graves disease. Researchers made TCR beta libraries by using iRepertoire HTBI primers and running Arm-PCR on CDR3 regions. TCRdb passed the multiplex PCR reads through MiXCR, listing each CDR3 protein once. The profile shows approximately 400,000 distinct CDR3 sequences, just under 15% of them singletons. This clonotype was counted only a few times. As for time point: newly diagnosed GD, antithyroid drugs for less than 3 months. PBMCs provided the RNA from which the TCR library was made. V was clipped by 0 bases and J by 0 bases, with 10 bases between them. The CDR3 covers 16 residues. Germline CDR1 and CDR2: SGHRS and YFSETQ. A further study also used this sample, focusing on T cells in Graves' hyperthyroidism and ophthalmopathy.

The material was peripheral blood mononuclear cells (PBMCs), obtained at new diagnosis, from a patient treated with antithyroid drugs. V usage is TRBV5-1 and J usage is TRBJ1-3, with D uncertain. This TCR derives from a woman younger than 45 with Graves disease. In DNA form, the CDR3 reads TGCGCCAGCAGCTTGGGTGGGATCGCCTCTGGAAACACCATATATTTT. It is translated as CASSLGGIASGNTIYF.